This passage covers 18 T cell receptor beta chains from one sample sequenced in a study of T cells in Graves' hyperthyroidism and ophthalmopathy. Amplification of TCR beta CDR3 regions was performed using RNA transcripts as template. Primed by the HTBI set, a first-round RT-PCR was run on the TCR CDR3. TCRdb reprocessed the multiplex PCR reads via MiXCR and lists one record per CDR3 protein. The sample contains 690,000 or so distinct CDR3 sequences, around a sixth of which appear only once. The sequencing input was blood. The receptors derive from a woman between 45 and 65 years old with Graves' hyperthyroidism that later progressed to Graves' ophthalmopathy.

This clonotype has just a few counts. The J gene is TRBJ1-5, the V gene TRBV6-1; the match to TRBD1 covers 9 bases. Germline V CDR1 and CDR2: MNHNS, SASEGT. The V gene end was trimmed by 8 bases and the J gene end by 5 bases; junction bases not matched to a gene: 4. The CDR3 totals 13 residues. CDR3 nucleotide sequence: TGTGCCAGCGGCAGGGACAGGGATCAGCCCCAGCATTTT. Translation: CASGRDRDQPQHF.

This clonotype occurred many times. The chain links TRBV12-3 or TRBV12-4 to TRBJ2-5; no clear D gene. This CDR3 spans 13 amino acids. Trimming cost V 2 bases and J 5 bases, with 9 bases left between them. The CDR3 spells CASSLLVRETQYF. CDR3 sequence (DNA): TGTGCCAGCAGTTTATTGGTCCGGGAGACCCAGTACTTC.

Concerning this clonotype: A much larger clonotype is one base distant, so this may be a read error. For the CDR3, the DNA is TGTGCCAGCAGCTCACCACGACGGGGGGGAGGGGGAGATACGCAGCATTTT. Encoded protein: CASSSPRRGGGGDTQHF. This chain uses TRBV7-3 with TRBJ2-3; TRBD1 might be the D (6 bases). The DNA end favors TRBJ1-5, so the J call may be wrong. CDR3 length equals 17 residues. The germline gives CDR1 SGHTA, CDR2 FQGTGA.

This sequence joins TRBV19 and TRBJ1-5; the match to TRBD1 covers 12 bases. After removal of 6 bases from V and 4 bases from J, the junction contained 19 bases not matched to a gene. Germline CDR1 and CDR2: LNHDA and SQIVND (reference sequence). This CDR3 is 20 amino acids long. CDR3 region: CASSNPIGTGGNLANQPQHF. CDR3 DNA: TGTGCCAGTAGCAACCCCATAGGGACAGGGGGCAATCTGGCTAATCAGCCCCAGCATTTT.

The chain recombines TRBV5-1 with TRBJ2-3; D gene unclear. The V gene's germline CDR1 is SGHRS and CDR2 YFSETQ. V was trimmed by 4 bases and J by 6 bases, leaving 12 bases between them. This CDR3 is 13 amino acids long. The CDR3 nucleotides are TGCGCCAGCAGCCCGACCAGGTTCGATACGCAGTATTTT. It is translated as CASSPTRFDTQYF. Complete variable domain (other parts from reference TRBV5-1 and TRBJ2-3): KAGVTQTPRYLIKTRGQQVTLSCSPISGHRSVSWYQQTPGQGLQFLFEYFSETQRNKGNFPGRFSGRQFSNSRSEMNVSTLELGDSALYLCASSPTRFDTQYFGPGTRLTVL.

This clonotype has at least ten counts. This chain connects TRBV12-3 or TRBV12-4 to TRBJ1-5; perhaps TRBD1 as D (6 bases). V gave up 5 bases and J gave up 0 bases, with 8 bases separating them. The CDR3 totals 14 residues. Written as DNA, the CDR3 is TGTGCCAGCAGTAGGGGGTATAGCAATCAGCCCCAGCATTTT. Encoded protein: CASSRGYSNQPQHF.

This clonotype was counted many times. This chain uses TRBV30 with TRBJ1-2; 12 bases fit TRBD1. The CDR3 length is 15 residues. Germline V gene data show CDR1 as GTSNPN and CDR2 as SVGIG (reference sequence). V lost 1 base to trimming and J lost 4 bases; unmatched junction nucleotides: 4. As DNA, the CDR3 is TGTGCCTGGAGTGAGGGACAGGGGGCGGTCTATGGCTACACCTTC. This encodes CAWSEGQGAVYGYTF.

The chain joins TRBV9 to TRBJ1-2; a possible D gene is TRBD1 (6 bases). The CDR3 runs 13 residues. CDR1 and CDR2 (germline): SGDLS, YYNGEE. V gave up 4 bases and J gave up 8 bases, with 15 bases separating them. The DNA for the CDR3 is TGTGCCAGCAGCCAGGACAGTCTCGGCGGCTACACCTTC. This encodes CASSQDSLGGYTF.

The V and J genes are TRBV5-1 and TRBJ2-1; possibly TRBD1 for D (5 bases). Germline CDR1 is SGHRS and CDR2 is YFSETQ. The germline V and J ends were trimmed by 0 bases and 2 bases, with 12 bases remaining between them. This CDR3 region has 16 residues. DNA for the CDR3: TGCGCCAGCAGCTTGGTCGAGACAGCTGCCTACAATGAGCAGTTCTTC. Amino acids: CASSLVETAAYNEQFF.

This clonotype occurred once. The rearrangement links TRBV14 to TRBJ1-2; 12 bases are shared with TRBD1. The germline V gene has CDR1 SGHDN and CDR2 FVKESK. This CDR3 contains 15 residues. V lost 8 bases to trimming and J lost 7 bases; unmatched junction nucleotides: 11. The CDR3 loop reads CASGPPGQGAGGYTF. In nucleotides, the CDR3 is TGTGCCAGCGGCCCTCCGGGACAGGGGGCAGGTGGCTACACCTTC.

The chain couples TRBV29-1 to TRBJ2-1, with a weak D call TRBD2 (6 bases). V was clipped by 6 bases and J by 0 bases, with 12 bases between them. This CDR3 spans 14 amino acids. Germline CDR1 is SQVTM and CDR2 is ANQGSEA. The CDR3 protein is CSVLGGSSYNEQFF. In nucleotides, the CDR3 is TGCAGCGTACTTGGAGGGAGCTCCTACAATGAGCAGTTCTTC.

Only a few counts were recorded for this clonotype. The rearrangement joins TRBV5-6 to TRBJ2-5, with D possibly matching TRBD1 (5 bases). With 4 bases removed from V and 5 bases from J, the gap between germline ends came to 12 bases. Looked up from germline, CDR1 is SGHDT and CDR2 is YYEEEE. This CDR3 has 13 amino acids. The CDR3 DNA reads as TGTGCCAGCAGCCAACTTCAGGGCGAGACCCAGTACTTC. This codes for CASSQLQGETQYF.

This clonotype was observed at least ten times. This sequence joins TRBV5-1 and TRBJ1-1; maybe TRBD1 (6 bases). Per germline, CDR1 SGHRS and CDR2 YFSETQ. V lost 4 bases, J lost 4 bases, and 17 bases lay in between. This CDR3 is built from 15 residues. CDR3 DNA sequence: TGCGCCAGCAGCCCAGCAGGGGCGGTTGGCACTGAAGCTTTCTTT. Protein: CASSPAGAVGTEAFF.

This chain links TRBV11-1 with TRBJ1-6; the match to TRBD1 covers 7 bases. Germline trimming cut 5 bases from V and 4 bases from J; bases unmatched to any gene: 11. There are 17 residues in the CDR3. CDR1 is SGHAT, CDR2 FQDESV, per germline (reference sequence). CDR3 sequence (DNA): TGTGCCAGCAGCGTCGGGACAGCAGGAAGTTATAATTCACCCCTCCACTTT. It is translated as CASSVGTAGSYNSPLHF.

The chain is built from TRBV7-3 and TRBJ2-7; tentative D call: TRBD2 (6 bases). The length of the CDR3 is 15 residues. Trimming cost V 3 bases and J 5 bases, with 17 bases left between them. Looked up from germline, CDR1 is SGHTA and CDR2 is FQGTGA. In DNA, the CDR3 is TGTGCCAGCAGCTTGGGAGGCGGATTGGGGGACGAGCAGTACTTC. Translated: CASSLGGGLGDEQYF.

In this sample, this clonotype turned up many times. J is TRBJ2-3 and V is TRBV11-2, with 11 bases fitting TRBD2. Germline CDR1 reads SGHAT; CDR2 reads FQNNGV. Trimming cost V 5 bases and J 2 bases; bases outside gene matches: 9. The CDR3 totals 17 residues. As DNA, the CDR3 is TGTGCCAGCAGCGCGGGACTAGCGGTGTATATCACAGATACGCAGTATTTT. Its translation is CASSAGLAVYITDTQYF.

The table lists this clonotype with many counts. This sequence joins TRBV3-1 and TRBJ2-5, with 7 bases aligning to TRBD1. Germline CDR1 and CDR2: LGHDT and YNNKEL (reference sequence). The CDR3 covers 16 residues. J gave up 5 bases and V 0 bases, and 9 bases lay outside the gene matches. CDR3 residues: CASSQDRGGARETQYF. The DNA of the CDR3 is TGTGCCAGCAGCCAAGATAGAGGGGGCGCTAGGGAGACCCAGTACTTC.

This clonotype appeared a few times. This sequence joins TRBV7-9 and TRBJ1-5; D remains ambiguous. CDR3 length equals 13 residues. V lost 2 bases to trimming and J lost 4 bases, with 6 bases between them. Looked up from germline, CDR1 is SEHNR and CDR2 is FQNEAQ (reference sequence). The CDR3 sequence: CASSLIPNQPQHF. In DNA, the CDR3 is TGTGCCAGCAGCTTAATCCCTAATCAGCCCCAGCATTTT.